This TCR beta chain appears in the sequencing data of a study of blood T cell repertoires in COVID-19. Looking at the study overall: T cells, B-cell-depleted T cells, or PBMCs provided the cDNA or gDNA that served as material.

Only in-frame clones appear in the TCRdb table, and some are missing; sequencing was by immunoSEQ multiplex PCR. The sample includes roughly 99,000 clones, 88% seen only once; the top ten take around 2%. Germline V gene data show CDR1 as SNHLY and CDR2 as FYNNEI. V lost 6 bases and J lost 5; bases outside the gene matches: 4. The CDR3 runs to 13 residues. The source material was peripheral blood. The clonotype comes from a man in his forties or fifties with COVID-19, enrolled during active disease. This sequence joins TRBV2 and TRBJ1-2, with 9 positions matching TRBD1. The CDR3 nucleotides are TGTGCCAGCAGAGGGACAGGGAGGTATGGCTACACCTTC. Translating gives CASRGTGRYGYTF.